This TCR beta chain was recorded in a study of blood T cell repertoires in COVID-19 (dated by TCRdb to the early 2020s). Regarding the research as a whole: Samples covering the acute and convalescent phases of COVID-19 were provided by collaborators in the United States, Italy and Spain. The material from the prospective study consisted of cDNA or gDNA derived from T cells, B-cell-depleted T cells, or PBMCs. The dataset comprised deeply sampled blood TCRbeta repertoires from subjects exposed to, actively infected with, or recovered from COVID-19. A freely available public database, intended as a resource for researchers studying the immune response to SARS-CoV-2, is where the repertoires were released. Samples came from the ongoing ImmuneRACE study (first 160 participants) plus 1,254 subjects from 6 global collaborators. Sample metadata almost always included a de-identified subject ID, COVID-19 status, age in years and sex. Where available, HLA class I and class II types were taken from metadata supplied by the sample provider and were not determined by assay-based typing. Summary of the overall study and its limitations: Clinical and demographic metadata were provided uncurated, with the amount varying by source and participant.

Collaborating institutions collected whole blood in K2EDTA tubes following their own protocols. Collaborator samples were shipped for TCRbeta analysis as frozen whole blood, isolated PBMCs, or DNA extracted from either sample type. Points on this clone: It has no known antigen specificity. It has no much larger one-base neighbor in the sample; base qualities were not kept.

TCRbeta CDR3 regions were amplified from genomic DNA using the immunoSEQ Assay, a bias-controlled multiplex PCR. The published analysis was carried out like this. Within the assay, amplification of reference gene primers was used to estimate how many nucleated cells each sample contained. To quantify the absolute abundance of each unique TCRbeta CDR3 rearrangement, sequence reads were collapsed and filtered. For each sample, productive Simpson clonality was calculated as the square root of Simpson's diversity index over productive rearrangements. TCRdb took this table from immuneACCESS and kept in-frame rearrangements with V and J called. Such tables lack part of the clones; where checked against another copy, unresolved V genes explain under half of the gap, and the rest is unexplained. The DNA was the basis for D and trimming; V, J and clone size are from that table. The sample includes fewer than 150,000 clones, with under 90% observed a single time. Together, the top ten hold approximately 9% of the sample.

The source is a woman older than 75 in a cohort sampled during active or convalescent COVID-19. Sample: peripheral blood.

The nucleotide sequence is given as TGTGCCAGCAGTTACTCACTAGCGGGGACGGATACGCAGTATTTT. It is translated as CASSYSLAGTDTQYF. The chain is made from TRBV6-5 and TRBJ2-3; 10 nucleotides in the junction match TRBD2. Clipping removes 0 bases from V and 6 bases from J, with 3 as the unmatched junction base count. The CDR3 holds 15 amino acids from the cysteine to the phenylalanine. The sequence is cut down to CDR3 DNA, 45 bases in frame from base 1. The germline V gene provides CDR1 MNHEY and CDR2 SVGAGI.